What follows are 9 T cell receptor beta chains derived from one specimen sequenced in a study of T cells in Graves' hyperthyroidism and ophthalmopathy. Amplified regions were TCR beta CDR3 sequences from RNA transcripts. TCR CDR3 regions were first amplified by RT-PCR with HTBI primers. Using its own MiXCR run on the multiplex PCR reads, TCRdb lists one record per CDR3 protein. Altogether approximately 360,000 distinct CDR3 sequences are present, less than 20% being singletons, with the ten largest covering around a quarter. The material sequenced was blood. The receptors come from a young woman with Graves' hyperthyroidism that later progressed to Graves' ophthalmopathy.

This clonotype was seen ten or more times. This sequence joins TRBV6-2 or TRBV6-3 and TRBJ2-5; no clear D. Trimming stripped 2 bases from V and 5 bases from J, with 12 bases between. Germline CDR1 and CDR2: MNHEY and SVGEGT. The CDR3 covers 14 residues. CDR3 DNA: TGTGCCAGCAGTTACGGCTCCCGTCGGGAGACCCAGTACTTC. Amino acids: CASSYGSRRETQYF.

This clonotype has at least ten counts. The CDR3 sequence: CASSLGQQMNTEAFF. The CDR3 nucleotides read TGCGCCAGCAGCTTGGGACAGCAAATGAACACTGAAGCTTTCTTT. The chain combines TRBV5-1 with TRBJ1-1, with D maybe TRBD1 (5 bases). Between the trimmed V and J ends, which lost 0 bases and 0 bases, there was a span of 9 bases. CDR3 size: 15 residues. The germline V gene has CDR1 SGHRS and CDR2 YFSETQ.

This chain links TRBV20-1 with TRBJ2-1, with D unclear. V was cut by 0 bases and J by 3 bases, with 6 bases left in between. Germline CDR1 reads DFQATT; CDR2 reads SNEGSKA (reference sequence). CDR3 size: 13 residues. CDR3 region: CSARDNSYNEQFF. The CDR3 DNA reads TGCAGTGCTAGAGATAACAGCTACAATGAGCAGTTCTTC.

V is TRBV7-8 and J is TRBJ2-7; TRBD2 aligns across 9 bases. Germline V gene data show CDR1 as SGHVS and CDR2 as FQNEAQ. CDR3 length equals 18 residues. The junction had 13 bases not matched to a gene; V was cut back by 2 bases and J by 2 bases. The CDR3 is CASSLPAGWRGGAYEQYF. The DNA of the CDR3 is TGTGCCAGCAGCTTACCGGCAGGGTGGCGGGGGGGGGCCTACGAGCAGTACTTC.

This clonotype was seen repeatedly, ten times or more. The rearrangement uses TRBV11-3 and TRBJ2-7; tentatively, D is TRBD1 (5 bases). Germline V lookup: CDR1 SGHNT, CDR2 YENEEA. The CDR3 covers 14 residues. V dropped 1 base and J dropped 5 bases, with 12 bases sitting between them. The CDR3 coding sequence is TGTGCCAGCAGCTTAGGTACAGGAAATGACGAGCAGTACTTC. Translated, it gives CASSLGTGNDEQYF.

This clonotype was recorded a few times. The junction differs from germline at one of its ends, possibly a read error. The J gene is TRBJ2-7, the V gene TRBV14; D could derive from TRBD1 or TRBD2 (5 bases each). Germline V gene sequence: CDR1 SGHDN, CDR2 FVKESK. The CDR3 runs 14 residues. CDR3 amino acids: CTSSQVGDSYEQYF. DNA for the CDR3: TGTACCAGCAGCCAAGTGGGGGACTCCTACGAGCAGTACTTC.

The CDR3 region has the DNA TGTGCCAGCAGCCTTGGACTAGCGGGAGGCCACGAGCAGTACTTC. The encoded protein is CASSLGLAGGHEQYF. This chain uses TRBV4-2 with TRBJ2-7; 14 positions match TRBD2. Germline assignment: CDR1 LGHNA and CDR2 YNFKEQ. The ends lost 4 bases at V and 5 bases at J; junction bases unmatched: 4. The CDR3 loop spans 15 amino acids.

This clonotype occurred many times. V gene TRBV5-1 combines with J gene TRBJ1-1, with D tentatively TRBD1 (5 bases). V was trimmed by 3 bases and J by 3 bases, leaving 12 bases between them. CDR1 is SGHRS and CDR2 is YFSETQ in the germline V gene. There are 14 residues in the CDR3. The CDR3 region is CASSSHQGDTEAFF. The CDR3 DNA reads as TGCGCCAGCAGCTCGCATCAGGGAGACACTGAAGCTTTCTTT.

This clonotype was detected only a few times. V and J are TRBV3-2 and TRBJ2-7; the table assigns TRBD1, which was not confirmed against the DNA. TRBV3-2 represents a pseudogene. The CDR3 extends over 16 amino acids. The CDR3 loop is CASIRGTKGHYYEQYF. Written as DNA, the CDR3 is TGTGCCTCCATAAGGGGGACAAAAGGGCACTACTACGAGCAGTACTTC.